This T cell receptor (beta chain) comes out of a study of blood T cell repertoires in COVID-19 (dated by TCRdb to about 2020). With regard to the full study: Samples covering the acute and convalescent phases of COVID-19 were provided by collaborators in the United States, Italy and Spain. The material from the prospective study consisted of cDNA or gDNA derived from T cells, B-cell-depleted T cells, or PBMCs. Deeply sampled blood TCRbeta repertoires from subjects exposed to, actively infected with, or recovered from COVID-19 were included in the dataset. The repertoires were released in a freely available public database intended as a resource for research on the immune response to SARS-CoV-2. The samples were drawn from the first 160 participants of the ongoing ImmuneRACE study and from more than 1,000 subjects provided by 6 global collaborators. Nearly every sample came with metadata listing a de-identified subject ID, COVID-19 status, age in years and sex. HLA class I and class II types, where available, came from metadata supplied by the sample provider rather than from assay-based typing. The research as a whole found: Clinical and demographic metadata were provided uncurated, with the amount varying by source and participant.

The CDR3 covers 16 residues, taking in both the cysteine and the phenylalanine. Only CDR3 DNA is held: 48 bases, read in frame from base 1. V and J are trimmed by 1 base and 4 bases, and the gene matches miss 2 bases of the junction. The CDR1 and CDR2 encoded by the germline V gene are KGHDR and SFDVKD. In regard to this clone: Its target antigen remains unknown. Base qualities are not recorded, but no much larger clone differs from it by a single base.

One collaborating source in Seattle enrolled patients during active infection and followed them longitudinally through the course of disease. The collaborating institutions used their own protocols to collect whole blood in K2EDTA tubes. For TCRbeta analysis, collaborator samples were shipped as frozen whole blood, as isolated PBMCs, or as DNA extracted from either sample type. TCRbeta CDR3 regions were amplified from genomic DNA using the immunoSEQ Assay, a bias-controlled multiplex PCR. The published analysis was carried out like this. The number of nucleated cells in each sample was estimated by amplification of reference gene primers within the assay. To quantify the absolute abundance of each unique TCRbeta CDR3 rearrangement, sequence reads were collapsed and filtered. For each sample, productive Simpson clonality was calculated as the square root of Simpson's diversity index across productive rearrangements. In its TCRdb copy, this immuneACCESS table keeps in-frame sequences only and misses some clones. Where compared with another copy, unresolved V genes explain less than half of these, and the others have no known cause. V, J and clone size reflect that table, while D and trimming were determined from the DNA. The sample table shows under 300,000 clones, and 86% are seen once. The ten largest clones take up approximately 12% of the sample.

This receptor was taken from a woman aged 25 to 39 with COVID-19, enrolled during active disease. The sequenced material came from peripheral blood. The chain is encoded by TRBV24-1 joined to TRBJ2-2, with 10 middle bases fitting TRBD1. The CDR3 amino acid sequence is: CATSDLGQGGTGELFF. The DNA sequence is as follows: TGTGCCACCAGTGATTTAGGACAGGGGGGCACCGGGGAGCTGTTTTTT.